The clone carrying this TCR beta chain was seen more than once but under ten times. Treatment indicated: preoperative locoregional IRX-2 cytokine immunotherapy. Preoperative locoregional IRX-2 cytokine immunotherapy was tested in the phase Ib source study. This sample was taken from a study of preoperative IRX-2 immunotherapy in early breast cancer. The germline V gene has CDR1 MGHRA and CDR2 YSYEKL. The CDR3 covers 15 residues. Trimming took off 0 bases at V and 6 bases at J, with 11 bases between the two ends. Clones were sequenced by immunoSEQ multiplex PCR, and TCRdb holds only the in-frame ones, with some missing. Seen here are some 99,000 clones, 86% observed once, and the top ten hold over 2%.

This TCR was sampled from a human donor with breast cancer. The sequencing here drew on tumor tissue, taken after IRX-2 immunotherapy. The chain couples TRBV4-1 to TRBJ2-2; D uncertain. The CDR3 spells CASSQDSKGSGELFF. The CDR3 DNA is TGCGCCAGCAGCCAAGATTCGAAGGGATCCGGGGAGCTGTTTTTT.